A single TCR beta chain is shown here with its context. Sequencing of TCR beta was carried out in blood CD8+ and CD4+ T cells. The study used healthy donors as controls matched for age and sex. Through negative isolation, CD4+ and CD8+ T cells were obtained, while TEMRA cells were enriched using FACS. This sample was taken from a study of CD8 T cells in Susac syndrome. Random hexamers were used to reverse transcribe roughly 0.45 to 1 ug of RNA. Amplification of TCR beta CDR3 used immunoSEQ multiplex PCR across 54 Vbeta and 13 Jbeta. TCRdb re-called the immunoSEQ multiplex PCR reads through MiXCR, storing one row per CDR3 protein. Counted here are some 100,000 distinct CDR3 sequences, under 95% occurring once; the ten biggest clones make up about 0.12%. The TCR comes from a human donor in good health. The sample was CD8+ T cells from PBMCs.

The CDR3 DNA reads TGTGCCAGCAGCTCCCCTGGGACAGGGGCCTACGAGCAGTACTTC. Protein sequence: CASSSPGTGAYEQYF. The chain is built from TRBV6-2 or TRBV6-3 and TRBJ2-7; TRBD1 aligns across 10 bases. From germline, CDR1 is MNHEY and CDR2 SVGEGT. The CDR3 has 15 amino acids. Trimming took 6 bases from V and 2 from J; bases not matched to a gene: 7.